These T cell receptor beta chains were read from a single sample in a study of CXCR3-negative and CXCR3-positive naive CD8 T cells. TCRdb re-called the 5' RACE reads; every CDR3 protein appears as one record, without DNA. The sample has about 40,000 distinct CDR3 sequences. Sequencing used memory CD8+ T cells from blood. All receptors derive from a human donor in good health. Some clones in this sample may be carry-over from other donors' samples. Each CDR3 is given with its conserved first and last residue. A clone size is listed for some rows: how often the clone was seen (once, few, many), or a class if it is expanded.

V gene: TRBV12-3/TRBV12-4; clone size: -; J gene: TRBJ1-3; CDR3 protein: CASSPIYSGNTIYF
V gene: TRBV7-2; clone size: -; J gene: TRBJ2-1; CDR3 protein: CASSHGTGGSNEQFF
V gene: TRBV5-4; clone size: -; J gene: TRBJ1-1; CDR3 protein: CASTSKNTEAFF
V gene: TRBV6-5; clone size: -; J gene: TRBJ2-2; CDR3 protein: CASSYSTGDRGTGELFF
V gene: TRBV7-9; clone size: -; J gene: TRBJ2-2; CDR3 protein: CASSAGTGDIGELFF
V gene: TRBV4-3; clone size: -; J gene: TRBJ2-3; CDR3 protein: CASRPGGDTDTQYF
V gene: TRBV13; clone size: -; J gene: TRBJ2-1; CDR3 protein: CASSLEGDEQFF
V gene: TRBV9; clone size: -; J gene: TRBJ2-1; CDR3 protein: CASSPAGRGNEQFF
V gene: TRBV4-1; clone size: -; J gene: TRBJ2-2; CDR3 protein: CASSQVRGSVTVARTNTGELFF
V gene: TRBV28; clone size: -; J gene: TRBJ1-5; CDR3 protein: CASSWTGGPYSNQPQHF
V gene: TRBV6-2/TRBV6-3; clone size: -; J gene: TRBJ2-2; CDR3 protein: CASVPLDRANTGELFF
V gene: TRBV18; clone size: -; J gene: TRBJ1-1; CDR3 protein: CASSPSTGTEMNTVAFF
V gene: TRBV11-3; clone size: -; J gene: TRBJ2-1; CDR3 protein: CASSLSPGTGDNEQFF
V gene: TRBV20-1; clone size: -; J gene: TRBJ1-5; CDR3 protein: CSASWGAVQHF
V gene: TRBV10-3; clone size: -; J gene: TRBJ1-2; CDR3 protein: CAISRTGGEGPHGYTF
V gene: TRBV7-2; clone size: -; J gene: TRBJ1-2; CDR3 protein: CASSLATAPTYTF
V gene: TRBV29-1; clone size: -; J gene: TRBJ1-2; CDR3 protein: CSAPAGPGYTF
V gene: TRBV6-5; clone size: -; J gene: TRBJ2-6; CDR3 protein: CASGTAGANVLTF
V gene: TRBV7-9; clone size: -; J gene: TRBJ1-1; CDR3 protein: CASSFLSGGWNTEAFF
V gene: TRBV11-3; clone size: -; J gene: TRBJ2-7; CDR3 protein: CASSPYPGQDYEQYF
V gene: TRBV12-3/TRBV12-4; clone size: -; J gene: TRBJ2-2; CDR3 protein: CASSPWGNTGELFF
V gene: TRBV28; clone size: -; J gene: TRBJ2-2; CDR3 protein: CASSPAPSGELFF
V gene: TRBV6-2/TRBV6-3; clone size: medium-sized; J gene: TRBJ2-5; CDR3 protein: CASSWVRRLPGETQYF
V gene: TRBV28; clone size: -; J gene: TRBJ2-3; CDR3 protein: CASSWGDTDTQYF
V gene: TRBV4-3; clone size: -; J gene: TRBJ1-2; CDR3 protein: CASSPTHSRVNFNGYTF
V gene: TRBV7-9; clone size: -; J gene: TRBJ2-7; CDR3 protein: CASSTSRLGDRGPGEQYF
V gene: TRBV12-3/TRBV12-4; clone size: -; J gene: TRBJ2-1; CDR3 protein: CASQSRENEQFF
V gene: TRBV29-1; clone size: -; J gene: TRBJ2-1; CDR3 protein: CSTRDSNEQFF
V gene: TRBV6-5; clone size: -; J gene: TRBJ2-1; CDR3 protein: CASSHSGRVGPYNEQFF
V gene: TRBV4-3; clone size: -; J gene: TRBJ2-1; CDR3 protein: CASSQDGSSYNEQFF
V gene: TRBV7-9; clone size: -; J gene: TRBJ2-7; CDR3 protein: CASSPATSHPYEQYF
V gene: TRBV29-1; clone size: -; J gene: TRBJ1-1; CDR3 protein: CSVLPGTISTQNTEAFF
V gene: TRBV7-3; clone size: -; J gene: TRBJ2-2; CDR3 protein: CASSSDTLTSGELFF
V gene: TRBV6-2/TRBV6-3; clone size: -; J gene: TRBJ1-2; CDR3 protein: CASSYLEEGWDYGYTF
V gene: TRBV5-5; clone size: -; J gene: TRBJ2-1; CDR3 protein: CASSLVGTNEQFF
V gene: TRBV27; clone size: -; J gene: TRBJ2-7; CDR3 protein: CASSITPGTGTYEQYF
V gene: TRBV7-8; clone size: -; J gene: TRBJ2-7; CDR3 protein: CASSLEAGRIYEQYF
V gene: TRBV6-2/TRBV6-3; clone size: -; J gene: TRBJ2-7; CDR3 protein: CASSYPGPPSYEQYF
V gene: TRBV4-2; clone size: -; J gene: TRBJ2-2; CDR3 protein: CASSQDGPRDLNTGELFF
V gene: TRBV29-1; clone size: -; J gene: TRBJ2-1; CDR3 protein: CSVEGWVGKMTNEQFF
V gene: TRBV6-5; clone size: -; J gene: TRBJ1-1; CDR3 protein: CASSYSGTGVNTEAFF